This T cell receptor beta chain was recorded in a study of response to subunit inactivated influenza vaccine. Study findings and constraints: T cells newly recruited by each seasonal influenza vaccination are few, the authors suggested.

TCRdb processed the RT-PCR reads anew with MiXCR; each CDR3 protein has one entry. The sample shows 500,000 to 600,000 distinct CDR3 sequences, over 9.5% of them seen only once. The CDR3 is made up of 16 amino acids. Germline-derived CDR1 and CDR2 are KGHSH and LQKENI. Deletions cut 0 bases from V and 6 bases from J, with 15 bases between. As regards this clonotype: Antigen specificity is unknown.

The source material was PBMCs from blood, sampled on the day of vaccination. The chain links TRBV18 to TRBJ2-1; the D gene is possibly TRBD2 (7 bases). This receptor was identified in a man aged 50-59 years who received an inactivated influenza vaccine. DNA for the CDR3: TGTGCCAGCTCACCACCTCACTTCGGGGGGCTCAATGAGCAGTTCTTC. It translates to CASSPPHFGGLNEQFF.